The 10 T cell receptor beta chains below were found in one sample sequenced in a study of graft-versus-host responses after intestinal transplantation. The method was immunoSEQ multiplex PCR; TCRdb's version includes in-frame clones alone and lacks a portion of them. This sample has around 71,000 clones; approximately 96% occur once, and the top ten carry around 0.53%. Antigen specificity for these receptors is unknown. The sample was unstimulated CD8+ T cells sorted from spleen or lymph node cells, taken before intestinal transplant. The origin of the receptors is a human donor who received an intestinal transplant.

The chain combines TRBV7-6 with TRBJ2-1; 10 bases map to TRBD2. V lost 0 bases and J lost 9; bases outside the gene matches: 5. Per the germline V gene, CDR1 is SGHVS and CDR2 is FNYEAQ. The CDR3 runs 15 residues. CDR3 bases: TGTGCCAGCAGCTTAGCTAGCGGGAGGAATGGTGAGCAGTTCTTC. Amino acids: CASSLASGRNGEQFF.

The chain is built from TRBV11-2 and TRBJ1-1; D remains unclear. With 4 bases removed from V and 6 bases from J, the gap between germline ends came to 12 bases. The germline gives CDR1 SGHAT, CDR2 FQNNGV. This CDR3 is built from 13 residues. The CDR3 DNA reads as TGTGCCAGCAGCTCTAGAGGGTTCGCTGAAGCTTTCTTT. Translated, it gives CASSSRGFAEAFF. Combining the CDR3 with reference TRBV11-2 and TRBJ1-1 gives the whole variable domain EAGVAQSPRYKIIEKRQSVAFWCNPISGHATLYWYQQILGQGPKLLIQFQNNGVVDDSQLPKDRFSAERLKGVDSTLKIQPAKLEDSAVYLCASSSRGFAEAFFGQGTRLTVV.

As DNA, the CDR3 is TGTGCCAGCAGCTTACCCCCGGGGCCCCTCTACAATGAGCAGTTCTTC. The encoded protein is CASSLPPGPLYNEQFF. This chain connects TRBV7-9 to TRBJ2-1; D may correspond to TRBD1 or TRBD2 (5 bases each). In germline, CDR1 is SEHNR, CDR2 FQNEAQ (reference sequence). There are 16 residues in the CDR3. The ends were cut back, 2 bases at V and 3 bases at J, with 14 bases in the middle.

The gene calls are TRBV6-1 and TRBJ2-7; unclear D gene. CDR3 length: 14 residues. Germline-derived CDR1 and CDR2 are MNHNS and SASEGT. V was shortened by 3 bases and J by 1 base, with 10 bases between the two germline ends. Here the CDR3 DNA reads TGTGCCAGCAGTGAGCACGACGAGTCCTACGAGCAGTACTTC. Residues: CASSEHDESYEQYF.

The chain joins TRBV7-2 to TRBJ2-7; 9 bases are shared with TRBD2. This CDR3 is built from 17 residues. Germline CDR1 reads SGHTA; CDR2 reads FQGNSA. Trimming at V came to 5 bases and at J to 4 bases, leaving 15 bases not matched to a gene. This chain's CDR3 is CASSPPLGAGGAYEQYF. In DNA form, the CDR3 reads TGTGCCAGCAGCCCTCCCCTGGGAGCGGGAGGTGCATACGAGCAGTACTTC.

The rearrangement uses TRBV6-4 and TRBJ1-3; 12 nucleotides match TRBD1. The CDR3 consists of 17 residues. Trimming removed 3 bases from V and 0 bases from J; junction bases left unmatched: 3. Germline assignment: CDR1 MRHNA and CDR2 SNTAGT. This CDR3 is CASSEMGQGASGNTIYF. The CDR3 nucleotides are TGTGCCAGCAGTGAGATGGGACAGGGGGCCTCTGGAAACACCATATATTTT.

The chain has TRBV30 and TRBJ1-2, with TRBD1 matching over 7 bases. Looked up from germline, CDR1 is GTSNPN and CDR2 is SVGIG (reference sequence). Germline trimming cut 4 bases from V and 4 bases from J; bases unmatched to any gene: 15. The CDR3 spans 16 residues. Written as DNA, the CDR3 is TGTGCCTGGACAGAATCCGGGACAGTCCCTATCTATGGCTACACCTTC. Encoded protein: CAWTESGTVPIYGYTF.

V gene TRBV7-9 combines with J gene TRBJ2-3, with D unclear. The CDR3 spans 16 residues. The germline V gene encodes CDR1 SEHNR and CDR2 FQNEAQ (reference sequence). Trimming left V 3 bases short and J 4 bases short, with 17 bases between. Here the CDR3 DNA reads TGTGCCAGCAGCTTTTTTCGGATGAGAGTCGCAGATACGCAGTATTTT. Translated, it gives CASSFFRMRVADTQYF.

The chain joins TRBV28 to TRBJ1-5; a weak D match, TRBD1 (5 bases). The V gene lost 6 bases and the J gene lost 3 bases, with 18 bases spanning the gap. Germline V gives CDR1 MDHEN, CDR2 SYDVKM. The CDR3 length is 16 residues. The CDR3 sequence: CASRPSFGASNQPQHF. DNA of the CDR3: TGTGCCAGCAGGCCCTCTTTTGGGGCCTCCAATCAGCCCCAGCATTTT.

This sequence joins TRBV28 and TRBJ2-2; TRBD1 is a possible D gene (5 bases). Germline CDR1 is MDHEN and CDR2 is SYDVKM. V was shortened by 7 bases and J by 4 bases, with 13 bases between the two germline ends. This CDR3 has 14 amino acids. CDR3 amino acids: CASTPDRITGELFF. CDR3 DNA: TGTGCCAGCACTCCTGACAGAATCACCGGGGAGCTGTTTTTT.